What follows describes a single T cell receptor (beta chain). Germline V gene sequence: CDR1 SGHTA, CDR2 FQGNSA. With 5 bases removed from V and 4 bases from J, the gap between germline ends came to 17 bases. The CDR3 sequence is 15 residues long. These data belong to a study of T cell responses to AZD1222 COVID-19 vaccine. Here immunoSEQ multiplex PCR was the method, and the copy in TCRdb shows in-frame clones only, minus some. The table has 150,000 or so clones, 91% seen once. The genes are TRBV7-2 and TRBJ1-1; D ambiguous. The receptor comes from an adult in good health. This specimen was peripheral blood, taken on day 0 of AZD1222 vaccination. CDR3 sequence (DNA): TGTGCCAGCAGCCGCCCGTCTAGACTGGGCACTGAAGCTTTCTTT. It encodes CASSRPSRLGTEAFF. The whole variable domain, filled in from reference TRBV7-2 and TRBJ1-1, reads GAGVSQSPSNKVTEKGKDVELRCDPISGHTALYWYRQSLGQGLEFLIYFQGNSAPDKSGLPSDRFSAERTGGSVSTLTIQRTQQEDSAVYLCASSRPSRLGTEAFFGQGTRLTVV.